A selection of T cell receptor beta chains follows, all from one sample in a study of T cells in Graves' hyperthyroidism and ophthalmopathy. TCRdb reprocessed the multiplex PCR reads via MiXCR and lists one record per CDR3 protein. The sample lists 700,000 or so distinct CDR3 sequences, approximately 14% seen once, with around 13% in the top ten. Sequenced material: blood. The source is a woman between 50 and 59 years old with Graves' ophthalmopathy. Both conserved end residues are part of each CDR3. The D gene is left open where the match is weak. Clone size is given for some rows only: seen once, a few or many times, or a class if the clone is expanded.

clone size,J gene,D gene,V gene,CDR3 DNA,CDR3 protein
many,TRBJ1-5,-,TRBV24-1,TGTGCCACCAGTCCTACAGGGCGTCAGCCCCAGCATTTT,CATSPTGRQPQHF
-,TRBJ1-1,TRBD1,TRBV10-3,TGTGCCACGCGGACAGGGGCGTACACTGAAGCTTTCTTT,CATRTGAYTEAFF
-,TRBJ1-2,-,TRBV4-3,TGCGCCAGCAGCCAAGTAGGGCGAGTGGTGGCTAACTATGGCTACACCTTC,CASSQVGRVVANYGYTF
many,TRBJ2-7,TRBD2,TRBV12-3/TRBV12-4,TGTGCCAGCAGGGGGACTAGGGCTGGCGAGCAGTACTTC,CASRGTRAGEQYF
-,TRBJ2-2,-,TRBV5-1,TGCGCCAGCAGCTTGGCTGCCGTGAACACCGGGGAGCTGTTTTTT,CASSLAAVNTGELFF
many,TRBJ1-2,TRBD1,TRBV11-3,TGTGCCAGCAGCACAACACAGGGGGCCGTTGACTACACCTTC,CASSTTQGAVDYTF
-,TRBJ2-7,-,TRBV7-8,TGTGCCAGCAGGCCTCCGGGACGGGGGCTGGACGAGCAGTACTTC,CASRPPGRGLDEQYF
-,TRBJ2-1,-,TRBV5-4,TGTGCCAGTCTGAAGGACGGGAGAACGGGTAATGAGCAGTTCTTC,CASLKDGRTGNEQFF
-,TRBJ1-3,-,TRBV19,TGTGCCAGTAGCCCACAGGATAGCTCTGGAAACACCATATATTTT,CASSPQDSSGNTIYF
many,TRBJ2-1,-,TRBV7-2,TGTGCCAGCAGCTTTAGGGGTTTGGACAATGAGCAGTTCTTC,CASSFRGLDNEQFF
many,TRBJ1-1,-,TRBV12-3/TRBV12-4,TGTGCCAGCAGATCGCAGGCGTTTGAAGCTTTCTTT,CASRSQAFEAFF
many,TRBJ2-7,TRBD2,TRBV6-1,TGTGCCAGCAGTTCCCCCGTACTAGCGGGAGGGCGTCCCCTCCTCGAGCAGTACTTC,CASSSPVLAGGRPLLEQYF
many,TRBJ2-1,-,TRBV20-1,TGCAGTGCTAGAGAAGGCCCCGGAGGGAATGAGCAGTTCTTC,CSAREGPGGNEQFF
many,TRBJ1-4,TRBD1,TRBV2,TGTGCCAGCAGTGCGTCCGGGACAGGGACTGAAAAACTGTTTTTT,CASSASGTGTEKLFF
many,TRBJ2-1,-,TRBV15,TGTGCCACCAGCAGAGATGTCAGGGGTCCAAAAAGCTCCTACAATGAGCAGTTCTTC,CATSRDVRGPKSSYNEQFF
many,TRBJ2-5,TRBD1,TRBV11-3,TGTGCCAGCAGCTTAGGTCAGACAGGGAGCCAAGAGACCCAGTACTTC,CASSLGQTGSQETQYF
many,TRBJ2-3,-,TRBV7-3,TGTGCCAGCAGCTTAACGTGGGGGGCGGCAGATACGCAGTATTTT,CASSLTWGAADTQYF
-,TRBJ2-1,-,TRBV20-1,TGCAGTGCTAGCCCCAAGTCCCACGGGTGGAATGAGCAGTTCTTC,CSASPKSHGWNEQFF
many,TRBJ2-7,TRBD1,TRBV5-1,TGCGCCAGCAGCTCCGGGACAGTTTTCTCCTACGAGCAGTACTTC,CASSSGTVFSYEQYF
many,TRBJ2-7,-,TRBV9,TGTGCCAGCACCCGATCCCGTTGGGGGCGAGAATCCTACGAGCAGTACTTC,CASTRSRWGRESYEQYF
-,TRBJ2-2,-,TRBV10-3,TGTGCCATCGGGGGTAGGAGTGAGGGGGGAGCAAACACCGGGGAGCTGTTTTTT,CAIGGRSEGGANTGELFF
many,TRBJ2-7,-,TRBV2,TGTGCCAGCAGTGACGGTACCACCTACGAGCAGTACTTC,CASSDGTTYEQYF
few,TRBJ2-6,TRBD2,TRBV28,TGTGCCAGCAGTTTTGGACTAGCGGGTCGCTCTGGGGCCAACGTCCTGACTTTC,CASSFGLAGRSGANVLTF
many,TRBJ2-5,-,TRBV27,TGTGCCAGCAGTTTATACGGGAGTAGGGAGACCCAGTACTTC,CASSLYGSRETQYF
few,TRBJ2-3,-,TRBV28,TGTGCCAGCACCGCCGCGGGAGATACGCAGTATTTT,CASTAAGDTQYF
few,TRBJ1-6,TRBD1,TRBV19,TGTGCCAGTCGACAGGGGAGGACACCCCTCCACTTT,CASRQGRTPLHF
many,TRBJ2-5,TRBD1,TRBV28,TGTGCCAGCAGTTTATCGAGGACAGGGGGCAGGGAGACCCAGTACTTC,CASSLSRTGGRETQYF
few,TRBJ2-7,TRBD1,TRBV9,TGTGCCAGCAGCCCCGGCGACAGGGGTAATTCCTACGAGCAGTACTTC,CASSPGDRGNSYEQYF